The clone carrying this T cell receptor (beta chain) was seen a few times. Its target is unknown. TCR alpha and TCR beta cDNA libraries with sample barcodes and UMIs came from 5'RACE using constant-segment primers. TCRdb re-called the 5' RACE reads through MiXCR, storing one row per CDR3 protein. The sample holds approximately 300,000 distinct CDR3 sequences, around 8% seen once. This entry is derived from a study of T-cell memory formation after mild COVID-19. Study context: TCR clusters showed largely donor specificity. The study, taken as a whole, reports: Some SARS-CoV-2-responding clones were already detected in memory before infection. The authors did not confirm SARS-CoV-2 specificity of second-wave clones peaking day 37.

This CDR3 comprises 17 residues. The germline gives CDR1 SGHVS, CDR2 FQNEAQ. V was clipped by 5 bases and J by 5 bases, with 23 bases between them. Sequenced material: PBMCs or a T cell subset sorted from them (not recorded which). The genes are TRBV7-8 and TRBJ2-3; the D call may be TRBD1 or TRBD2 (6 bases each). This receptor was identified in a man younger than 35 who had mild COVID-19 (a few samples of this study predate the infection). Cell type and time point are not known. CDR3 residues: CASSKINIGGSGDTQYF. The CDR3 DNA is TGTGCCAGCAGCAAAATAAATATCGGGGGCTCTGGAGATACGCAGTATTTT.